One sample yielded the 2 T cell receptor beta chains listed below, sequenced in a study of liver allograft versus peripheral blood T cells. Study background: Comparisons were made between T cell receptor repertoires found in transplanted livers and those circulating in recipients' peripheral blood.

MiXCR, applied by TCRdb to the reads, yields one record per CDR3 protein. The table lists about 8,400 distinct CDR3 sequences, 15% to 20% of them singletons. The source is a human patient who had a liver transplant. The T cells may come from the graft donor.

By share, this clonotype ranks as medium-sized (0.01 to 0.1%). This rearrangement joins TRBV6-1 to TRBJ1-5; possibly TRBD1 for D (6 bases). The V end lost 4 bases, the J end lost 3 bases, and 13 bases lay between the germline ends. Germline loops: CDR1 MNHNS, CDR2 SASEGT. The CDR3 totals 15 residues. The CDR3 sequence: CASSATGMNNQPQHF. For the CDR3, the DNA is TGTGCCAGCAGTGCCACAGGGATGAACAATCAGCCCCAGCATTTT.

There are a few counts of this clonotype. The chain employs TRBV27 and TRBJ2-2; D is undetermined. Trimming shortened V by 1 base and J by 7 bases, and 4 bases separated the two germline ends. CDR1 is MNHEY and CDR2 is SMNVEV in the germline V gene (reference sequence). The CDR3 consists of 12 residues. The CDR3 nucleotides are TGTGCCAGCAGTTTATTGGGCGGGGAGCTGTTTTTT. Residues: CASSLLGGELFF.